This section outlines one TCR beta chain sequence together with its context. The CDR3 loop spans 13 amino acids. Germline loops: CDR1 DFQATT, CDR2 SNEGSKA (reference sequence). This sample stems from a study of monozygotic twins with inflammatory bowel disease. Making each TCR library took 3,000 to 4,000 ng of total RNA. The unique tags termed UMIs, each holding a 6-nucleotide sample barcode, were added by means of template switching. TCRdb re-called the 5' RACE reads; every CDR3 protein appears as one record, without DNA. The sample totals some 400,000 distinct CDR3 sequences. The material sequenced was blood. The chain is built from TRBV20-1 and TRBJ1-5. This clonotype was sampled from a human donor with ulcerative colitis or Crohn's disease, or a healthy co-twin of an affected twin (not recorded which). CDR3 sequence reads: CSASPTTLQPQHF.